The 10 T cell receptor beta chains listed next were all sequenced from one sample in a study of blood T cell repertoires in COVID-19. TCRdb keeps only in-frame clones here, not all; method: immunoSEQ multiplex PCR. The table lists some 46,000 clones, approximately 88% of them singletons. The sequenced sample consisted of peripheral blood. These receptors were collected from a man over 45 with acute or convalescent COVID-19.

V and J are TRBV6-2 or TRBV6-3 and TRBJ1-2, with 8 bases that match TRBD1. The CDR3 covers 15 residues. Trimming removed 4 bases from V and 3 bases from J; junction bases left unmatched: 7. The germline V gene has CDR1 MNHEY and CDR2 SVGEGT. CDR3 nucleotides: TGTGCCAGCAGTTCTACGGACAGGGTTCACTATGGCTACACCTTC. It is translated as CASSSTDRVHYGYTF.

The genes are TRBV2 and TRBJ1-5; D is undetermined. The V gene's germline CDR1 is SNHLY and CDR2 FYNNEI. V dropped 1 base and J dropped 3 bases, with 7 bases sitting between them. The CDR3 sequence is 14 residues long. DNA of the CDR3: TGTGCCAGCAGTGAAGGGCACCCCAATCAGCCCCAGCATTTT. Residues: CASSEGHPNQPQHF.

V gene TRBV11-2 combines with J gene TRBJ1-1, with D uncertain. The CDR3 spans 16 residues. V was shortened by 5 bases and J by 1 base, with 17 bases between the two germline ends. Germline V gives CDR1 SGHAT, CDR2 FQNNGV. The CDR3 region is CASSPSNRGRNTEAFF. The CDR3 coding sequence is TGTGCCAGCAGCCCTTCCAATCGAGGGCGGAACACTGAAGCTTTCTTT.

This clone was observed a single time. The chain joins TRBV9 to TRBJ2-2, with a possible D match to TRBD2 (5 bases). V was trimmed by 4 bases and J by 2 bases, leaving 12 bases between them. The V gene's germline CDR1 is SGDLS and CDR2 YYNGEE. This CDR3 has 15 residues. The CDR3: CASSPGSSNTGELFF. Written as DNA, the CDR3 is TGTGCCAGCAGCCCGGGGTCTTCAAACACCGGGGAGCTGTTTTTT.

The chain couples TRBV19 to TRBJ1-4; 7 bases are a match to TRBD1. The V gene end was trimmed by 2 bases and the J gene end by 0 bases; junction bases not matched to a gene: 6. CDR3 length: 17 residues. Looked up from germline, CDR1 is LNHDA and CDR2 is SQIVND (reference sequence). For the CDR3, the DNA is TGTGCCAGTAGTATACTGGGACAGACTTCAACTAATGAAAAACTGTTTTTT. Its protein is CASSILGQTSTNEKLFF.

This chain uses TRBV5-1 with TRBJ1-2, with 9 bases lining up with TRBD1. The trim removed 1 base at V and 6 bases at J, leaving 4 bases unmatched. Germline CDR1 reads SGHRS; CDR2 reads YFSETQ. There are 14 residues in the CDR3. The DNA of the CDR3 is TGCGCCAGCAGCTTGACAGGGGGCGAGGATGGCTACACCTTC. It codes for CASSLTGGEDGYTF.

The rearrangement joins TRBV12-3 or TRBV12-4 to TRBJ1-2, with D possibly being TRBD1 (6 bases). V shed 6 bases and J shed 2 bases, with 7 bases lying between them. The CDR3 is 12 amino acids. The CDR3 nucleotides read TGTGCCAGCAGCCAGGGGAACTATGGCTACACCTTC. Amino acids: CASSQGNYGYTF.

The genes are TRBV19 and TRBJ1-1, with D possibly TRBD1 on 5 matching bases. The CDR3 spans 12 residues. The V end lost 9 bases, the J end lost 0 bases, and 8 bases lay between the germline ends. Germline V gives CDR1 LNHDA, CDR2 SQIVND (reference sequence). CDR3 amino acids: CARRQLNTEAFF. The CDR3, as DNA: TGTGCCAGGCGACAGCTGAACACTGAAGCTTTCTTT.

Note on this clone: Sequence at one end of the junction differs from germline and may be a read error. The CDR3 DNA reads as TGTGCCAGCAGCTTAGTCCGCCGACTCAGTTTCAATTTT. This gives the protein CASSLVRRLSFNF. This rearrangement joins TRBV7-4 to TRBJ1-5, with unresolved D. The length of the CDR3 is 13 residues. Germline CDR1 SGHVT, CDR2 SQSDAQ.

CDR3 nucleotides: TGCAGCGTTGTAGGCGGGGAGACCTCCCGGACCCAGTACTTC. Its translation is CSVVGGETSRTQYF. The chain couples TRBV29-1 to TRBJ2-5; tentative D call: TRBD2 (6 bases). V lost 4 bases to trimming and J lost 7 bases, with 19 bases between them. This CDR3 spans 14 amino acids. The germline V gene encodes CDR1 SQVTM and CDR2 ANQGSEA.